A selection of T cell receptor beta chains follows, all from one sample in a study of T cell changes during pregnancy in multiple sclerosis. Profiled with immunoSEQ multiplex PCR; TCRdb holds only in-frame clones, not every one. In the table there are approximately 34,000 clones, less than 95% of which are singletons. Sample: CD8+ T cells from peripheral blood mononuclear cells, taken before pregnancy. The receptors come from a female donor with multiple sclerosis, enrolled in a pregnancy study. The CDR3 runs from the conserved cysteine through the conserved F or W. D genes are given only for firm matches. Only some rows state a clone size, as once, few, many or a class for expanded clones.

cdr3_aa: CASSEVLSGNTEAFF
cdr3_nt: TGTGCCAGCAGTGAGGTACTCAGCGGGAACACTGAAGCTTTCTTT
d_call: .
v_call: TRBV2
j_call: TRBJ1-1
clone_size: .

cdr3_aa: CASSYGQGGETQYF
cdr3_nt: TGTGCCAGCAGTTACGGGCAGGGAGGAGAGACCCAGTACTTC
d_call: .
v_call: TRBV6-5
j_call: TRBJ2-5
clone_size: .

cdr3_aa: CASSSGSYNEQFF
cdr3_nt: TGTGCCAGCAGCTCGGGCTCCTACAATGAGCAGTTCTTC
d_call: .
v_call: TRBV5-4
j_call: TRBJ2-1
clone_size: .

cdr3_aa: CASSRGLDGEETQYF
cdr3_nt: TGCGCCAGCAGCCGCGGACTCGACGGAGAGGAGACCCAGTACTTC
d_call: .
v_call: TRBV4-1
j_call: TRBJ2-5
clone_size: .

cdr3_aa: CASSPGGFYEQYF
cdr3_nt: TGTGCCAGCAGTCCCGGGGGTTTCTACGAGCAGTACTTC
d_call: .
v_call: TRBV6-5
j_call: TRBJ2-7
clone_size: .

cdr3_aa: CASSLARLAGGSYEQYF
cdr3_nt: TGTGCCAGCAGCTTGGCACGTTTGGCAGGGGGCTCCTACGAGCAGTACTTC
d_call: TRBD1
v_call: TRBV5-5
j_call: TRBJ2-7
clone_size: .

cdr3_aa: CASGTYRRVHTDTQYF
cdr3_nt: TGTGCTAGTGGGACTTACAGGAGGGTCCACACAGATACGCAGTATTTT
d_call: .
v_call: TRBV12-5
j_call: TRBJ2-3
clone_size: once

cdr3_aa: CASSARTVRDEQFF
cdr3_nt: TGTGCCAGCAGCGCACGGACAGTTAGGGATGAGCAGTTCTTC
d_call: .
v_call: TRBV5-6
j_call: TRBJ2-1
clone_size: once

cdr3_aa: CSVDLTGVNEKLFF
cdr3_nt: TGCAGCGTTGACCTTACAGGGGTGAATGAAAAACTGTTTTTT
d_call: TRBD1
v_call: TRBV29-1
j_call: TRBJ1-4
clone_size: .

cdr3_aa: CASSFPSGSSYNEQFF
cdr3_nt: TGTGCCAGCAGCTTTCCCAGCGGGAGCTCCTACAATGAGCAGTTCTTC
d_call: TRBD2
v_call: TRBV5-4
j_call: TRBJ2-1
clone_size: .

cdr3_aa: CASSYMDRIGEKLFF
cdr3_nt: TGTGCCAGCAGTTATATGGACAGGATAGGAGAAAAACTGTTTTTT
d_call: TRBD1
v_call: TRBV6-5
j_call: TRBJ1-4
clone_size: .

cdr3_aa: CASSLRQGAPEAFF
cdr3_nt: TGTGCCAGCAGCTTGCGCCAGGGGGCGCCTGAAGCTTTCTTT
d_call: TRBD1
v_call: TRBV5-4
j_call: TRBJ1-1
clone_size: .

cdr3_aa: CASSGSQGNFQETQYF
cdr3_nt: TGTGCCAGCAGCGGTTCCCAGGGGAATTTCCAAGAGACCCAGTACTTC
d_call: .
v_call: TRBV11-3
j_call: TRBJ2-5
clone_size: .

cdr3_aa: CASSLNRGPSDEQYF
cdr3_nt: TGTGCCAGCAGCCTAAACAGGGGGCCATCGGACGAGCAGTACTTC
d_call: TRBD1
v_call: TRBV7-8
j_call: TRBJ2-7
clone_size: .

cdr3_aa: CASSIGGANYGYTF
cdr3_nt: TGTGCCAGTAGTATTGGGGGCGCTAACTATGGCTACACCTTC
d_call: .
v_call: TRBV19
j_call: TRBJ1-2
clone_size: once

cdr3_aa: CASSPPGQPYEQYF
cdr3_nt: TGTGCCAGCAGCCCCCCGGGACAGCCCTACGAGCAGTACTTC
d_call: TRBD1
v_call: TRBV7-9
j_call: TRBJ2-7
clone_size: .

cdr3_aa: CASGWDRGLETQYF
cdr3_nt: TGTGCCAGCGGGTGGGACAGGGGGCTTGAGACCCAGTACTTC
d_call: TRBD1
v_call: TRBV15
j_call: TRBJ2-5
clone_size: .

cdr3_aa: CASSLLTAGPTNYGYTF
cdr3_nt: TGCGCCAGCAGCCTCCTCACCGCAGGGCCGACTAACTATGGCTACACCTTC
d_call: .
v_call: TRBV4-3
j_call: TRBJ1-2
clone_size: .

cdr3_aa: CASSYGLGGTYEQYF
cdr3_nt: TGTGCCAGCAGTTACGGCCTTGGGGGGACCTACGAGCAGTACTTC
d_call: .
v_call: TRBV6-5
j_call: TRBJ2-7
clone_size: .

cdr3_aa: CASRAPTGGPYEQYF
cdr3_nt: TGTGCCAGCAGAGCACCTACGGGGGGCCCCTACGAGCAGTACTTC
d_call: .
v_call: TRBV6-1
j_call: TRBJ2-7
clone_size: .

cdr3_aa: CSVVSGPLGGYTF
cdr3_nt: TGCAGCGTTGTTTCAGGTCCCTTGGGTGGCTACACCTTC
d_call: .
v_call: TRBV29-1
j_call: TRBJ1-2
clone_size: .

cdr3_aa: CASSQDRRRVPNEQFF
cdr3_nt: TGCGCCAGCAGCCAAGATCGGCGGCGGGTCCCCAATGAGCAGTTCTTC
d_call: .
v_call: TRBV4-1
j_call: TRBJ2-1
clone_size: .

cdr3_aa: CASSPLSPGQIYEQYF
cdr3_nt: TGTGCCAGCAGTCCACTTTCGCCGGGACAGATCTACGAGCAGTACTTC
d_call: TRBD1
v_call: TRBV27
j_call: TRBJ2-7
clone_size: .

cdr3_aa: CASTGAGGYTF
cdr3_nt: TGCGCCAGCACAGGGGCAGGTGGCTACACCTTC
d_call: .
v_call: TRBV5-1
j_call: TRBJ1-2
clone_size: .

cdr3_aa: CASSIESSYEQYF
cdr3_nt: TGTGCCAGTAGTATAGAGAGCTCCTACGAGCAGTACTTC
d_call: .
v_call: TRBV19
j_call: TRBJ2-7
clone_size: .

cdr3_aa: CASSFQQGNEQFF
cdr3_nt: TGTGCCAGCAGCTTTCAACAGGGTAATGAGCAGTTCTTC
d_call: .
v_call: TRBV7-8
j_call: TRBJ2-1
clone_size: .

cdr3_aa: CSVETGDYLGETQYF
cdr3_nt: TGCAGCGTTGAGACAGGGGATTACCTTGGAGAGACCCAGTACTTC
d_call: TRBD1
v_call: TRBV29-1
j_call: TRBJ2-5
clone_size: .

cdr3_aa: CASSDGGKDDIFDEQFF
cdr3_nt: TGTGCCAGCAGCGATGGAGGCAAGGATGACATATTCGATGAGCAGTTCTTC
d_call: .
v_call: TRBV5-8
j_call: TRBJ2-1
clone_size: .

cdr3_aa: CASSQAQGHLGGYTF
cdr3_nt: TGCGCCAGCAGCCAAGCACAGGGCCACCTGGGGGGCTACACCTTC
d_call: .
v_call: TRBV4-3
j_call: TRBJ1-2
clone_size: few

cdr3_aa: CASSWYLAGASNEQFF
cdr3_nt: TGTGCCAGCAGCTGGTATCTAGCGGGGGCTAGCAATGAGCAGTTCTTC
d_call: TRBD2
v_call: TRBV7-2
j_call: TRBJ2-1
clone_size: once

cdr3_aa: CASRPGQGVNQPQHF
cdr3_nt: TGTGCCAGCAGACCGGGACAGGGGGTTAATCAGCCCCAGCATTTT
d_call: TRBD1
v_call: TRBV27
j_call: TRBJ1-5
clone_size: .

cdr3_aa: CAWRPHSEPGSYVSYYEQYF
cdr3_nt: TGTGCCTGGAGACCCCACTCCGAACCGGGGAGCTACGTATCTTACTACGAGCAGTACTTC
d_call: .
v_call: TRBV30
j_call: TRBJ2-7
clone_size: .

cdr3_aa: CASSLAVMNTEAFF
cdr3_nt: TGTGCCAGTAGTTTAGCCGTTATGAACACTGAAGCTTTCTTT
d_call: .
v_call: TRBV19
j_call: TRBJ1-1
clone_size: .

cdr3_aa: CASSLYVGGRDNEQFF
cdr3_nt: TGTGCCAGCAGCTTATACGTAGGGGGCAGGGACAATGAGCAGTTCTTC
d_call: TRBD1
v_call: TRBV7-2
j_call: TRBJ2-1
clone_size: .

cdr3_aa: CASSESSNYGYTF
cdr3_nt: TGCGCCAGCAGTGAGTCCTCTAACTATGGCTACACCTTC
d_call: .
v_call: TRBV10-2
j_call: TRBJ1-2
clone_size: .

cdr3_aa: CAISEGGTNYGYTF
cdr3_nt: TGTGCCATCAGTGAGGGCGGTACTAACTATGGCTACACCTTC
d_call: .
v_call: TRBV10-3
j_call: TRBJ1-2
clone_size: .

cdr3_aa: CASRGLAGGGSNEQFF
cdr3_nt: TGTGCCAGTAGGGGGCTAGCGGGGGGCGGATCGAATGAGCAGTTCTTC
d_call: TRBD2
v_call: TRBV19
j_call: TRBJ2-1
clone_size: once

cdr3_aa: CASSPMGREGYEQYF
cdr3_nt: TGTGCCAGCAGCCCTATGGGTAGGGAGGGCTACGAGCAGTACTTC
d_call: .
v_call: TRBV21-1
j_call: TRBJ2-7
clone_size: .

cdr3_aa: CASSAGTGSYEQYF
cdr3_nt: TGTGCCAGTAGTGCCGGGACAGGGTCCTACGAGCAGTACTTC
d_call: TRBD1
v_call: TRBV19
j_call: TRBJ2-7
clone_size: .

cdr3_aa: CASSLGSGGEKLFF
cdr3_nt: TGTGCCAGCAGCTTAGGCAGCGGGGGTGAAAAACTGTTTTTT
d_call: .
v_call: TRBV7-9
j_call: TRBJ1-4
clone_size: .